The 21 T cell receptor beta chains presented below share a single source sample, sequenced in a study of response to subunit inactivated influenza vaccine. TCRdb analysed the RT-PCR reads with MiXCR anew, one entry per CDR3 protein. The sample records hundreds of thousands of distinct CDR3 sequences, 15% to 18% being singletons. The source was PBMCs from blood, collected about 12 days after vaccination. The receptors originated from a man over 45 who received an inactivated influenza vaccine.

The gene calls are TRBV2 and TRBJ1-1; TRBD1 is a possible D gene (5 bases). Trimming removed 6 bases from V and 0 bases from J, with 11 bases in between. Per germline, CDR1 SNHLY and CDR2 FYNNEI. The CDR3 is 14 residues long. CDR3 nucleotides: TGTGCCAGCAGCTCGGGACGGCTGAACACTGAAGCTTTCTTT. Amino acids: CASSSGRLNTEAFF.

The chain links TRBV7-9 to TRBJ1-2; TRBD1 agrees at 11 bases. With V trimmed by 5 bases and J by 7 bases, 9 bases remained unmatched. Germline values: CDR1 SEHNR, CDR2 FQNEAQ (reference sequence). This CDR3 contains 15 residues. The chain's CDR3 is CASSIGTGGRSGYTF. In DNA, the CDR3 is TGTGCCAGCAGCATCGGGACAGGGGGTCGGAGTGGCTACACCTTC.

Only a few counts were recorded for this clonotype. The CDR3 DNA follows: TGTGCCAGCAGCCACTGGGCCAGGGGGACTATTGAAGCTTTCTTT. Translating it yields CASSHWARGTIEAFF. The rearrangement joins TRBV5-6 to TRBJ1-1; 7 bases are shared with TRBD1. CDR1 is SGHDT, CDR2 YYEEEE, per germline. The trim removed 4 bases at V and 7 bases at J, leaving 13 bases unmatched. CDR3 length: 15 residues.

This clonotype was observed a handful of times. This chain connects TRBV12-3 or TRBV12-4 to TRBJ2-6; maybe TRBD2 (6 bases). The CDR3 runs 18 residues. Trimming stripped 4 bases from V and 1 base from J, with 17 bases between. CDR3 sequence (DNA): TGTGCCAGCAGTTCTCAGGGAGGTTCCTTATCTGGGGCCAACGTCCTGACTTTC. Translating gives CASSSQGGSLSGANVLTF.

This clonotype appeared a few times. The gene calls are TRBV20-1 and TRBJ2-3; the D gene is possibly TRBD2 (6 bases). Germline lookup yields CDR1 DFQATT and CDR2 SNEGSKA (reference sequence). This CDR3 comprises 14 residues. Trimming removed 3 bases at V and 2 bases at J, with 12 bases between. CDR3 region: CSASVSGVTDTQYF. DNA of the CDR3: TGCAGTGCTAGTGTTAGCGGTGTCACAGATACGCAGTATTTT.

CDR3 residues: CASSPGTGRVETQYF. The CDR3 region has the DNA TGTGCCAGCTCACCGGGGACAGGGCGGGTCGAGACCCAGTACTTC. The V gene is TRBV18, the J gene TRBJ2-5; 9 bases agree with TRBD1. The length of the CDR3 is 15 residues. Germline V lookup: CDR1 KGHSH, CDR2 LQKENI. V lost 3 bases and J lost 5; bases outside the gene matches: 7.

The chain carries TRBV12-3 or TRBV12-4 and TRBJ1-2; 7 bases are shared with TRBD1. Losses at the gene ends were 6 bases for V and 9 bases for J; bases not matched to a gene: 10. The CDR3 totals 13 residues. Here the CDR3 DNA reads TGTGCCAGCAGCCCCCACAGGGGAGCTAGCTACACCTTC. Its protein is CASSPHRGASYTF.

V gene TRBV4-1 combines with J gene TRBJ2-1, with D possibly being TRBD2 (6 bases). The V gene's germline CDR1 is MGHRA and CDR2 YSYEKL. The length of the CDR3 is 18 residues. V lost 1 base and J 3 bases, leaving 19 bases between the germline ends. In nucleotides, the CDR3 is TGCGCCAGCAGCCAAGCGTCCCTTGCAGGAGGGGTCTACAATGAGCAGTTCTTC. It specifies CASSQASLAGGVYNEQFF.

A few counts support this clonotype. The V and J genes are TRBV3-1 and TRBJ1-5, with D perhaps TRBD1 (5 bases). V dropped 1 base and J dropped 0 bases, with 13 bases sitting between them. CDR3 length equals 17 residues. CDR1 LGHDT and CDR2 YNNKEL come from the germline V gene (reference sequence). The CDR3 is CASSQGPGTYSNQPQHF. The CDR3 region has the DNA TGTGCCAGCAGCCAAGGTCCGGGGACCTATAGCAATCAGCCCCAGCATTTT.

The V gene is TRBV30, the J gene TRBJ1-1; no definite D call. Germline lookup yields CDR1 GTSNPN and CDR2 SVGIG (reference sequence). CDR3 size: 13 residues. V gave up 2 bases and J gave up 3 bases, with 10 bases separating them. The CDR3 sequence: CAWSRGLYTEAFF. CDR3 DNA: TGTGCCTGGAGTAGAGGGCTATACACTGAAGCTTTCTTT.

The gene calls are TRBV7-9 and TRBJ2-3, with D hard to call. Germline loops: CDR1 SEHNR, CDR2 FQNEAQ (reference sequence). The CDR3 contains 14 residues. The V and J ends lost 4 bases and 1 base respectively, with 9 bases between them. The CDR3 DNA follows: TGTGCCAGCAGCTCCCCGTTTGGCACAGATACGCAGTATTTT. Protein sequence: CASSSPFGTDTQYF.

This chain links TRBV29-1 with TRBJ1-2; D is unresolved. CDR1 SQVTM and CDR2 ANQGSEA come from the germline V gene. CDR3 length: 8 residues. Between the trimmed V and J ends, which lost 1 base and 14 bases, there was a span of 5 bases. CDR3 sequence: CSVEGRTF. CDR3 sequence (DNA): TGCAGCGTTGAAGGTCGGACCTTC.

This clonotype has just a few counts. The chain is built from TRBV12-3 or TRBV12-4 and TRBJ2-2; D uncertain. The ends were cut back, 5 bases at V and 3 bases at J, with 7 bases in the middle. The CDR3 spans 13 residues. CDR3 protein: CASSPTHTGELFF. CDR3 in DNA: TGTGCCAGCAGTCCTACCCACACCGGGGAGCTGTTTTTT.

The gene calls are TRBV12-3 or TRBV12-4 and TRBJ2-1; the match to TRBD2 covers 14 bases. Germline trimming cut 5 bases from V and 4 bases from J; bases unmatched to any gene: 10. This CDR3 comprises 18 residues. Written as DNA, the CDR3 is TGTGCCAGCAGTCCTCGACTAGCGGGGGGGCCGGAGTACAATGAGCAGTTCTTC. Translation: CASSPRLAGGPEYNEQFF.

The table lists this clonotype with a few counts. V is TRBV24-1 and J is TRBJ2-3; 7 nucleotides match TRBD1. Germline CDR1 is KGHDR and CDR2 is SFDVKD. The CDR3 totals 16 residues. Trimming took 3 bases from V and 2 from J; bases not matched to a gene: 7. The CDR3 protein is CATSDIRTGNTDTQYF. CDR3 DNA sequence: TGTGCCACCAGTGATATTCGGACAGGCAACACAGATACGCAGTATTTT.

This clonotype was recorded a few times. The chain recombines TRBV7-2 with TRBJ2-2; tentative D call: TRBD2 (5 bases). This CDR3 comprises 16 residues. With 5 bases removed from V and 4 bases from J, the gap between germline ends came to 17 bases. Germline V gene lookup returns CDR1 SGHTA and CDR2 FQGNSA. In DNA, the CDR3 is TGTGCCAGCAGCGTCCGGACTCCTCTCAGCACCGGGGAGCTGTTTTTT. Residues: CASSVRTPLSTGELFF.

This clonotype was observed a handful of times. The rearrangement uses TRBV3-1 and TRBJ2-7; a weak D match, TRBD1 (6 bases). With 3 bases removed from V and 6 bases from J, the gap between germline ends came to 21 bases. The CDR3 covers 16 residues. From germline, CDR1 is LGHDT and CDR2 YNNKEL (reference sequence). CDR3 in DNA: TGTGCCAGCAGCCACCCCCAGGGGAGCGCCAGCTCCGAGCAGTACTTC. Its translation: CASSHPQGSASSEQYF.

As to this clonotype: An end of the junction differs from the germline gene, which may be a read error. J is TRBJ2-1 and V is TRBV28; 10 positions agree with TRBD2. The germline CDR1 and CDR2 sequences are MDHEN and SYDVKM. This CDR3 spans 16 amino acids. CDR3 DNA sequence: TGTGCCAGCAGTTTTAGGGGCCAGCGGGAGGGCTGGGAGCCGTTCTTC. Its protein is CASSFRGQREGWEPFF.

The chain joins TRBV4-2 to TRBJ2-3, with TRBD2 matching over 9 bases. The CDR3 has 16 amino acids. V shed 2 bases, J shed 1 base, and the junction held 4 bases outside the gene matches. CDR1 and CDR2 (germline): LGHNA, YNFKEQ. The CDR3 is CASSQLSGGRTDTQYF. The CDR3 nucleotides are TGTGCCAGCAGCCAACTTAGCGGGGGCCGCACAGATACGCAGTATTTT.

This clonotype occurred a few times. The chain recombines TRBV12-3 or TRBV12-4 with TRBJ2-7; 8 positions agree with TRBD1. The CDR3 is 15 residues long. The J segment lost 3 bases and the V segment lost 3 bases, leaving 7 bases of the junction unmatched. CDR3 DNA sequence: TGTGCCAGCAGTTTTTGGTTGGACAGGGTCTACGAGCAGTACTTC. The encoded protein is CASSFWLDRVYEQYF.

Ten or more counts support this clonotype. The chain combines TRBV7-2 with TRBJ1-5, with D uncertain. The length of the CDR3 is 14 residues. Germline-derived CDR1 and CDR2 are SGHTA and FQGNSA. Trimming took off 2 bases at V and 5 bases at J, with 10 bases between the two ends. The CDR3 nucleotides read TGTGCCAGCAGCTTACAGGTCGGGTATCAGCCCCAGCATTTT. It yields the protein CASSLQVGYQPQHF.